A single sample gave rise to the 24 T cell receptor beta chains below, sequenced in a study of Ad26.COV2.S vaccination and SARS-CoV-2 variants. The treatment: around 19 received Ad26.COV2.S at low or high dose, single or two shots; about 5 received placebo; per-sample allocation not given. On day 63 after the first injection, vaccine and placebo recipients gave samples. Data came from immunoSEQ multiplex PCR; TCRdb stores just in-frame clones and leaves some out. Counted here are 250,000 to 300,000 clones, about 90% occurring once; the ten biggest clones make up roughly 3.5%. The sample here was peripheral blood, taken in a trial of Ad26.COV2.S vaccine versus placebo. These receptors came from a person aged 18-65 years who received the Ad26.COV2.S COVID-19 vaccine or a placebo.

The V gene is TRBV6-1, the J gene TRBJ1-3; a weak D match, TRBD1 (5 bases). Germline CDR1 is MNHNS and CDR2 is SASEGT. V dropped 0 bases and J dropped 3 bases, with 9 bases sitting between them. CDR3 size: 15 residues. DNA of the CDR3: TGTGCCAGCAGTGAAGCGGGGGGGATTGGAAACACCATATATTTT. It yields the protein CASSEAGGIGNTIYF.

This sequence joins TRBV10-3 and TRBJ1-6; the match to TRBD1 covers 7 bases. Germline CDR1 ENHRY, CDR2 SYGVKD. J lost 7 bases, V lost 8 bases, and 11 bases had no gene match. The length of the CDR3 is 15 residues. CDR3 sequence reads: CAIGTGTAQNSPLHF. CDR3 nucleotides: TGTGCCATCGGGACCGGGACAGCCCAGAATTCACCCCTCCACTTT.

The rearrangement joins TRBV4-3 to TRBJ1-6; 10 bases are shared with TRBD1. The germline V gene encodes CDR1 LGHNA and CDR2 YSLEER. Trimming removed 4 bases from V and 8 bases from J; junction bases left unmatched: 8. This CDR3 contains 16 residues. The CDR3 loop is CASSPQPGTGDSPLHF. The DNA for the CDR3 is TGCGCCAGCAGCCCCCAACCCGGGACAGGGGATTCACCCCTCCACTTT.

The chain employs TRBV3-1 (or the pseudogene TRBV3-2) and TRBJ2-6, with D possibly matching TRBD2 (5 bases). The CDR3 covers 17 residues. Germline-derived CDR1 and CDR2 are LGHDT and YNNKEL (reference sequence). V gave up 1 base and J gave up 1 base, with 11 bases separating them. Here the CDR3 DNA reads TGTGCCAGCAGCCAAGGGGAGACTATGTCTGGGGCCAACGTCCTGACTTTC. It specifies CASSQGETMSGANVLTF.

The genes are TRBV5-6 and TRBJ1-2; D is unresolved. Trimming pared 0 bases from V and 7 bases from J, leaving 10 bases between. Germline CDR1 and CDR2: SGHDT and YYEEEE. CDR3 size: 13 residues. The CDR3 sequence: CASSLADLSGYTF. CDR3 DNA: TGTGCCAGCAGCTTGGCCGATTTAAGTGGCTACACCTTC.

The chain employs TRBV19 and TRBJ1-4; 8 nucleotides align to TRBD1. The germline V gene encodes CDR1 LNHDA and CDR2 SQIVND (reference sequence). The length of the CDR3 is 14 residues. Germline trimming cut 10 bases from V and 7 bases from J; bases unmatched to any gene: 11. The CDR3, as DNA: TGTGCCACGTCCCTTCGGACAGGGAGTGAAAAACTGTTTTTT. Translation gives CATSLRTGSEKLFF.

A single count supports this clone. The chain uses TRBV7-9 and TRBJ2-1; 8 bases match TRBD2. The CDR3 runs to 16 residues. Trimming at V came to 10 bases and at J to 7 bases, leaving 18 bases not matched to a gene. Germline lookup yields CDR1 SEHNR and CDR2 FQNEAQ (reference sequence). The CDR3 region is CAIQQPQRGPPNEQFF. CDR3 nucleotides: TGTGCCATCCAACAACCCCAGCGGGGGCCACCGAATGAGCAGTTCTTC.

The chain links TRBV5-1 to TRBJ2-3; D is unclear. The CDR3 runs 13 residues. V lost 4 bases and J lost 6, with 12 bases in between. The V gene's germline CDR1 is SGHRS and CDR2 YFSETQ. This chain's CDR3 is CASSLASDDTQYF. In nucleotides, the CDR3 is TGCGCCAGCAGCCTTGCCTCGGACGATACGCAGTATTTT.

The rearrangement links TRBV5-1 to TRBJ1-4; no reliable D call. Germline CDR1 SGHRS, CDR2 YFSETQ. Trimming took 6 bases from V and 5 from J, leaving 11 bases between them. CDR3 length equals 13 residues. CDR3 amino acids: CASTRGKNEKLFF. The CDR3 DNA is TGCGCCAGCACCCGGGGAAAAAATGAAAAACTGTTTTTT.

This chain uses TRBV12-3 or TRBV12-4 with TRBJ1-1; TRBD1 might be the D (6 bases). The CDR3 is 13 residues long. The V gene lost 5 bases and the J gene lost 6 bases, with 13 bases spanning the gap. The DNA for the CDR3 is TGTGCCAGCAGTAGCAACAGGGTTTCTGAAGCTTTCTTT. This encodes CASSSNRVSEAFF.

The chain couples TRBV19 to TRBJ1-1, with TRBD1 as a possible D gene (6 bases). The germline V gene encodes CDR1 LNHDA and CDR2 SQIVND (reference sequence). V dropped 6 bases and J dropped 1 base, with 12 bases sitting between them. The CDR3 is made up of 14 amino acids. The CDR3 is CASSIGGGNTEAFF. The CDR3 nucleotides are TGTGCCAGTAGCATCGGAGGGGGGAACACTGAAGCTTTCTTT.

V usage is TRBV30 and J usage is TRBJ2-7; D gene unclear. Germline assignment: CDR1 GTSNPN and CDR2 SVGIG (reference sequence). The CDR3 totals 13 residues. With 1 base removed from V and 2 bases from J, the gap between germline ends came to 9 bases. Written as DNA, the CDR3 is TGTGCCTGGAGTGGCCAGCCAGCCTACGAGCAGTACTTC. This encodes CAWSGQPAYEQYF.

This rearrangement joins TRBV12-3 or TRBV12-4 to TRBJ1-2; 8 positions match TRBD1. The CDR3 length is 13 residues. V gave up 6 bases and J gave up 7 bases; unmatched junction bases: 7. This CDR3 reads CASSRDRIGGYTF. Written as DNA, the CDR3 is TGTGCCAGCAGCCGGGACAGGATCGGTGGCTACACCTTC.

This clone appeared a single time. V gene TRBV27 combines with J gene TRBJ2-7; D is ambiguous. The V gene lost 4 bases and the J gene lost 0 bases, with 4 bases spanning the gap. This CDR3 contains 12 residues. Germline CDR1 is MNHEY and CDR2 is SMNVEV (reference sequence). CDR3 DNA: TGTGCCAGCAGTTCCAGCTCCTACGAGCAGTACTTC. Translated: CASSSSSYEQYF.

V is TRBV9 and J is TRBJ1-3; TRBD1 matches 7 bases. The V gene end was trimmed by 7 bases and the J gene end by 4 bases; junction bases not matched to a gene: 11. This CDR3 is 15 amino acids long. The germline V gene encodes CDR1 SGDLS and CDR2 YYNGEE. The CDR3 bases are TGTGCCAGCGCAGCGTCAACAGGGGAGGGAAACACCATATATTTT. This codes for CASAASTGEGNTIYF.

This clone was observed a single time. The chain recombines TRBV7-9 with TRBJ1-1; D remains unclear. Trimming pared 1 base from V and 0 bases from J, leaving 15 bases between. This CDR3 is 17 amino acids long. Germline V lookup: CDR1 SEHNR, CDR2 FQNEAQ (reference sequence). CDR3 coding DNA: TGTGCCAGCAGCTTAGAAACGAGACACAGCATGAACACTGAAGCTTTCTTT. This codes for CASSLETRHSMNTEAFF. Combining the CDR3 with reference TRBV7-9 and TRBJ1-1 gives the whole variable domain DTGVSQNPRHKITKRGQNVTFRCDPISEHNRLYWYRQTLGQGPEFLTYFQNEAQLEKSRLLSDRFSAERPKGSFSTLEIQRTEQGDSAMYLCASSLETRHSMNTEAFFGQGTRLTVV.

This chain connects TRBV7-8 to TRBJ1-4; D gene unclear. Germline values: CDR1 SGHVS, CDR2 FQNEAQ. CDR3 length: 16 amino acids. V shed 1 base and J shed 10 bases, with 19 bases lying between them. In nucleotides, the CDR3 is TGTGCCAGCAGCTTAGACGGCACCAATGACGGTGTAAAACTGTTTTTT. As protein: CASSLDGTNDGVKLFF.

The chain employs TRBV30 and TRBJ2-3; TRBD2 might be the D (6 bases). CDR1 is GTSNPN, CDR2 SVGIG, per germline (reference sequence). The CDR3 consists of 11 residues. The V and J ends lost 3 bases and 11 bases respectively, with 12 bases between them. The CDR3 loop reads CAWSLGTWQYF. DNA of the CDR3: TGTGCCTGGAGCTTGGGGACTTGGCAGTATTTT.

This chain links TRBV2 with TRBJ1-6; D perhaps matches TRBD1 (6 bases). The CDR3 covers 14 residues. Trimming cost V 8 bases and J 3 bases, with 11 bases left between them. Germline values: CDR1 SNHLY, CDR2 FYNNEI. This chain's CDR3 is CASGRGYYNSPLHF. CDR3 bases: TGTGCCAGCGGCAGGGGATACTATAATTCACCCCTCCACTTT.

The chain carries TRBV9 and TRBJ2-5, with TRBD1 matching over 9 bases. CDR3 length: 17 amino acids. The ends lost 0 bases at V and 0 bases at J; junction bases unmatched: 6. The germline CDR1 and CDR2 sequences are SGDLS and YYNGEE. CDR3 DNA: TGTGCCAGCAGCGTAGCTTGGACAGGGGCCTACCAAGAGACCCAGTACTTC. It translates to CASSVAWTGAYQETQYF.

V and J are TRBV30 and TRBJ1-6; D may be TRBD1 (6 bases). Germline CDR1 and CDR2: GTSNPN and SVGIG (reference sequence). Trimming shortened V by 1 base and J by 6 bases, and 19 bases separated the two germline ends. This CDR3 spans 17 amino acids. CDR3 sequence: CAWSGNGGGQPNSPLHF. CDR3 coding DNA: TGTGCCTGGAGTGGCAATGGCGGGGGCCAGCCTAATTCACCCCTCCACTTT.

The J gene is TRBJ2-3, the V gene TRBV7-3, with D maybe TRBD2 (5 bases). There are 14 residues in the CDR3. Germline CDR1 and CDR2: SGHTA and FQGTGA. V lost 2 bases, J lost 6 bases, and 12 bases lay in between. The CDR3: CASSLEPGSDTQYF. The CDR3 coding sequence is TGTGCCAGCAGCTTAGAGCCGGGGTCGGATACGCAGTATTTT.

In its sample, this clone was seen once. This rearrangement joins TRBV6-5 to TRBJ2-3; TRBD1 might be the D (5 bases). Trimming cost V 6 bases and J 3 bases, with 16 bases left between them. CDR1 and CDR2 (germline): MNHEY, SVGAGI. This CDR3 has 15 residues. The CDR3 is CASRIRELRTDTQYF. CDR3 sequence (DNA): TGTGCCAGCAGGATCAGGGAATTGAGAACAGATACGCAGTATTTT.

CDR3 amino acids: CSAGQGFDYGYTF. DNA for the CDR3: TGCAGCGCTGGACAGGGTTTCGACTATGGCTACACCTTC. The chain is built from TRBV29-1 and TRBJ1-2; 8 positions agree with TRBD1. CDR1 SQVTM and CDR2 ANQGSEA come from the germline V gene. This CDR3 region has 13 residues. Losses at the gene ends were 7 bases for V and 3 bases for J; bases not matched to a gene: 7.